The 19 T cell receptor beta chains below were found in one sample sequenced in a study of regulatory T cells in long-lasting Graves disease. Sample time point: persistent/refractory GD, antithyroid drugs over 5 years with positive TRAb. Preparation of the TCR library used RNA extracted from PBMCs. Arm-PCR of CDR3 regions and iRepertoire HTBI primers were the basis on which TCR beta libraries were built. TCRdb independently ran MiXCR on the multiplex PCR reads; one entry per CDR3 protein. Of some 470,000 distinct CDR3 sequences listed, 20% to 25% were seen once; the top ten hold 6.5% to 9%. This sample comprised peripheral blood mononuclear cells (PBMCs), obtained when the disease was refractory, from a patient treated with antithyroid drugs. The receptor set was obtained from a female donor with Graves disease.

This chain uses TRBV20-1 with TRBJ2-7; TRBD2 matches at 7 bases. This CDR3 contains 15 residues. Per the germline V gene, CDR1 is DFQATT and CDR2 is SNEGSKA (reference sequence). Trimming at V came to 1 base and at J to 0 bases, leaving 6 bases not matched to a gene. CDR3 nucleotide sequence: TGCAGTGCTAGAGGAACTAGCGCGAACTCCTACGAGCAGTACTTC. Translated, it gives CSARGTSANSYEQYF.

This clonotype was detected many times. CDR3 bases: TGTGCCAGCAGTGACGTCAGGGCGGTCACCGGGGAGCTGTTTTTT. Residues: CASSDVRAVTGELFF. J is TRBJ2-2 and V is TRBV2; D possibly corresponds to TRBD1 (5 bases). V was pared by 3 bases and J by 4 bases, with 12 bases between. CDR1 and CDR2 from the germline V gene are SNHLY and FYNNEI. CDR3 length: 15 amino acids.

This clonotype occurred a few times. The chain uses TRBV14 and TRBJ1-1, with D possibly being TRBD1 (5 bases). V was cut by 7 bases and J by 6 bases, with 18 bases left in between. CDR3 length: 14 amino acids. Germline CDR1 and CDR2: SGHDN and FVKESK. The CDR3 protein is CASNRWGLDSEAFF. In DNA, the CDR3 is TGTGCCAGCAACCGATGGGGCCTGGACTCTGAAGCTTTCTTT.

This clonotype was found many times. This chain uses TRBV3-1 with TRBJ1-1; no clear D. This CDR3 comprises 13 residues. The ends were cut back, 3 bases at V and 5 bases at J, with 10 bases in the middle. CDR1 is LGHDT, CDR2 YNNKEL, per germline (reference sequence). The CDR3: CASSQYVGTEAFF. The CDR3 DNA follows: TGTGCCAGCAGCCAGTATGTCGGTACTGAAGCTTTCTTT.

This clonotype was observed many times. This rearrangement joins TRBV25-1 to TRBJ1-2, with D possibly TRBD1 on 5 matching bases. CDR3 size: 15 residues. Deletions cut 1 base from V and 6 bases from J, with 15 bases between. Germline V gene lookup returns CDR1 MGHDK and CDR2 SYGVNS. In DNA, the CDR3 is TGTGCCAGCAGTGAATTGGGACGGGAAGGGAATGGCTACACCTTC. Its translation is CASSELGREGNGYTF.

This clonotype was seen more than once but under ten times. The chain couples TRBV20-1 to TRBJ1-5; D ambiguous. Germline lookup yields CDR1 DFQATT and CDR2 SNEGSKA (reference sequence). CDR3 length: 17 amino acids. Trimming took off 3 bases at V and 2 bases at J, with 20 bases between the two ends. The CDR3 nucleotides read TGCAGTGCTAGTGACCCAAAGGCGGAAGCTGGCAATCAGCCCCAGCATTTT. Protein: CSASDPKAEAGNQPQHF.

In its sample, this clonotype was seen many times. The rearrangement joins TRBV3-1 to TRBJ1-2; 8 nucleotides align to TRBD1. CDR1 is LGHDT and CDR2 is YNNKEL in the germline V gene (reference sequence). V shed 1 base, J shed 2 bases, and the junction held 3 bases outside the gene matches. CDR3 length equals 15 residues. Here the CDR3 DNA reads TGTGCCAGCAGCCAAGGTCGACAGGGGAACTATGGCTACACCTTC. Protein product: CASSQGRQGNYGYTF.

The rearrangement uses TRBV20-1 and TRBJ1-1, with D uncertain. Trimming removed 6 bases at V and 1 base at J, with 15 bases between. Germline V CDR1 and CDR2: DFQATT, SNEGSKA (reference sequence). CDR3 length: 14 amino acids. The CDR3 DNA reads as TGCAGTGCCCCCCCCCAGGTTTGGAACACTGAAGCTTTCTTT. Protein product: CSAPPQVWNTEAFF.

The chain recombines TRBV14 with TRBJ2-5; weak D call: TRBD2 (6 bases). The CDR3 runs 15 residues. CDR1 and CDR2 (germline): SGHDN, FVKESK. V was pared by 4 bases and J by 2 bases, with 14 bases between. This CDR3 is CASSPMGLTQETQYF. The CDR3 DNA is TGTGCCAGCAGCCCCATGGGACTGACTCAAGAGACCCAGTACTTC.

This clonotype was seen a handful of times. V is TRBV6-2 or TRBV6-3 and J is TRBJ1-1; D gene uncertain. There are 13 residues in the CDR3. V shed 5 bases and J shed 5 bases, with 12 bases lying between them. Germline CDR1 is MNHEY and CDR2 is SVGEGT. CDR3 amino acids: CASSPLGETEAFF. The CDR3 region has the DNA TGTGCCAGCAGTCCCCTCGGCGAAACTGAAGCTTTCTTT.

This clonotype was seen repeatedly, ten times or more. This rearrangement joins TRBV28 to TRBJ1-2; TRBD1 matches at 7 bases. V dropped 5 bases and J dropped 6; count of bases not matched to a gene: 9. Germline CDR1 MDHEN, CDR2 SYDVKM. CDR3 length: 14 amino acids. CDR3 sequence: CASSRADRSDGYTF. As DNA, the CDR3 is TGTGCCAGCAGTAGGGCGGACAGGTCCGATGGCTACACCTTC.

The V call is TRBV30, the J call TRBJ1-1; 9 nucleotides match TRBD1. Trimming at V came to 1 base and at J to 4 bases, leaving 4 bases not matched to a gene. This CDR3 comprises 14 residues. Germline V gene lookup returns CDR1 GTSNPN and CDR2 SVGIG (reference sequence). The CDR3 is CAWSGGQGATEAFF. The CDR3 DNA sequence: TGTGCCTGGAGTGGGGGACAGGGTGCCACTGAAGCTTTCTTT. The whole variable domain, remainder taken from reference TRBV30 and TRBJ1-1, is SQTIHQWPATLVQPVGSPLSLECTVEGTSNPNLYWYRQAAGRGLQLLFYSVGIGQISSEVPQNLSASRPQDRQFILSSKKLLLSDSGFYLCAWSGGQGATEAFFGQGTRLTVV.

A few counts support this clonotype. The chain is built from TRBV4-1 and TRBJ2-5, with 12 bases that match TRBD2. Germline CDR1 reads MGHRA; CDR2 reads YSYEKL. CDR3 length: 16 residues. The ends lost 4 bases at V and 7 bases at J; junction bases unmatched: 10. CDR3 nucleotides: TGCGCCAGCAGCCGAGAGGGACTAGCGGGCCCGGGGACCCAGTACTTC. It is translated as CASSREGLAGPGTQYF.

This rearrangement joins TRBV20-1 to TRBJ1-1, with D perhaps TRBD1 (5 bases). Germline loops: CDR1 DFQATT, CDR2 SNEGSKA (reference sequence). The ends were cut back, 4 bases at V and 0 bases at J, with 12 bases in the middle. The CDR3 runs to 14 residues. The CDR3 reads CSAKVGTVNTEAFF. The CDR3, as DNA: TGCAGTGCTAAGGTCGGGACGGTGAACACTGAAGCTTTCTTT.

This clonotype was observed at least ten times. The V gene is TRBV10-3, the J gene TRBJ2-5; D could derive from TRBD1 or TRBD2 (5 bases each). Trimming removed 0 bases from V and 5 bases from J, with 10 bases in between. Per germline, CDR1 ENHRY and CDR2 SYGVKD. CDR3 length equals 14 residues. The DNA for the CDR3 is TGTGCCATCAGTGAGTCGAACGGGGACGAGACCCAGTACTTC. It translates to CAISESNGDETQYF.

This clonotype came up many times. The CDR3 DNA sequence: TGTGCCAGCAGTCTCCCGGGCTACGAGCAGTACTTC. This encodes CASSLPGYEQYF. The V call is TRBV28, the J call TRBJ2-7; no clear D. This CDR3 region has 12 residues. V lost 5 bases to trimming and J lost 3 bases, with 8 bases between them. Germline CDR1 MDHEN, CDR2 SYDVKM.

In this sample, this clonotype turned up a few times. The chain couples TRBV3-1 to TRBJ2-7; no clear D. The CDR3 is 12 amino acids. V gave up 1 base and J gave up 5 bases, with 6 bases separating them. Germline CDR1 and CDR2: LGHDT and YNNKEL (reference sequence). The CDR3 sequence is CASSQVWNEQYF. The CDR3 DNA is TGTGCCAGCAGCCAAGTCTGGAACGAGCAGTACTTC.

About this clonotype: Just one base apart from a much larger clone, this may be a read error. The chain combines TRBV28 with TRBJ2-5, with 8 bases aligning to TRBD2. CDR3 length: 15 residues. V dropped 8 bases and J dropped 9; count of bases not matched to a gene: 17. Germline V gene lookup returns CDR1 MDHEN and CDR2 SYDVKM. CDR3 coding DNA: TGTGCCAGCCGTGGGGGGGGTAGCGGGACAAAGGCCCAGTACTTC. Translating gives CASRGGGSGTKAQYF. The whole variable domain, remainder taken from reference TRBV28 and TRBJ2-5, is DVKVTQSSRYLVKRTGEKVFLECVQDMDHENMFWYRQDPGLGLRLIYFSYDVKMKEKGDIPEGYSVSREKKERFSLILESASTNQTSMYLCASRGGGSGTKAQYFGPGTRLLVL.

In its sample, this clonotype was seen a few times. V and J are TRBV11-1 and TRBJ2-7, with D possibly being TRBD2 (5 bases). CDR1 is SGHAT, CDR2 FQDESV, per germline (reference sequence). The V end was cut by 1 base, the J end by 0 bases, with 13 bases between. The CDR3 spans 16 residues. Here the CDR3 DNA reads TGTGCCAGCAGCTTAGGGAGGCAGCCAATCTCCTACGAGCAGTACTTC. It codes for CASSLGRQPISYEQYF.